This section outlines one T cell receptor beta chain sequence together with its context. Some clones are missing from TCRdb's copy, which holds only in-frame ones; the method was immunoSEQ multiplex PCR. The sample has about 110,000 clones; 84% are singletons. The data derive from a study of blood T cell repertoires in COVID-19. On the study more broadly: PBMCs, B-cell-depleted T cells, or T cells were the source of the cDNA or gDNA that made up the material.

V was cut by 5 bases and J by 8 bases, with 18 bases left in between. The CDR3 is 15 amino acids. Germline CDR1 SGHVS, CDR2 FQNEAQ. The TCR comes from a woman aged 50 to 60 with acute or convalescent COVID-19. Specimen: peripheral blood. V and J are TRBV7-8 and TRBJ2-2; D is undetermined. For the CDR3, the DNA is TGTGCCAGCAGCCCAAGCCTATCTTGGTCGGGGGAGCTGTTTTTT. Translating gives CASSPSLSWSGELFF.